The rows below give T cell receptor beta chains drawn from one sample of a study of ipilimumab plus nivolumab after autologous stem cell transplantation. Assay used: immunoSEQ multiplex PCR; TCRdb lists only in-frame clones, some missing. The sample contains some 46,000 clones, 70% to 90% of which appear only once. Here the sequenced sample was PBMCs, taken in a trial of ipilimumab plus nivolumab as post-transplant consolidation. Source of these receptors: a male donor with multiple myeloma. CDR3s include the opening cysteine and the closing phenylalanine or tryptophan. A D gene is named only where the DNA matches it firmly. The size entry is marked missing in some rows and otherwise reads once, few, many or a size class.

d_call | j_call | clone_size | v_call | cdr3_aa | cdr3_nt
TRBD2 | TRBJ2-3 | NA | TRBV7-8 | CASSSGIGGGISDTQYF | TGTGCCAGCAGCTCCGGGATTGGCGGGGGGATCTCAGATACGCAGTATTTT
NA | TRBJ2-3 | NA | TRBV9 | CASSVGGAQGDTQYF | TGTGCCAGCAGCGTCGGAGGGGCGCAGGGGGATACGCAGTATTTT
NA | TRBJ2-7 | NA | TRBV30 | CAWSFTGFEQYF | TGTGCCTGGAGTTTTACAGGGTTCGAGCAGTACTTC
NA | TRBJ1-1 | once | TRBV6-5 | CASSYSRGAGDTEAFF | TGTGCCAGCAGTTACTCGAGAGGGGCGGGAGACACTGAAGCTTTCTTT
NA | TRBJ2-4 | NA | TRBV11-2 | CASSSLRRGRENIQYF | TGTGCCAGCAGCTCACTCCGCAGGGGCAGGGAAAACATTCAGTACTTC
NA | TRBJ2-5 | NA | TRBV18 | CASSTTGTSWETQYF | TGTGCCAGCTCAACTACAGGGACCTCGTGGGAGACCCAGTACTTC
NA | TRBJ2-1 | NA | TRBV7-2 | CASSLQTGSYNEQFF | TGTGCCAGCAGCCTCCAGACTGGCTCCTACAATGAGCAGTTCTTC
TRBD1 | TRBJ1-1 | NA | TRBV7-2 | CASSPGDRAGSGFF | TGTGCCAGCAGCCCCGGGGACAGGGCGGGGAGTGGTTTCTTT
TRBD1 | TRBJ1-5 | NA | TRBV19 | CASSSGTAASNQPQHF | TGTGCCAGTAGTTCCGGGACAGCCGCCAGCAATCAGCCCCAGCATTTT
NA | TRBJ2-7 | once | TRBV28 | CASSLGGPKFYEQYF | TGTGCCAGCAGTTTAGGAGGTCCTAAGTTCTACGAGCAGTACTTC
NA | TRBJ2-3 | few | TRBV5-8 | CASSFRTDTQYF | TGTGCCAGCAGCTTCCGCACAGATACGCAGTATTTT
NA | TRBJ2-3 | NA | TRBV4-3 | CASSQEWDLRTDTQYF | TGCGCCAGCAGCCAAGAGTGGGACCTCCGCACAGATACGCAGTATTTT
NA | TRBJ2-7 | NA | TRBV18 | CASSVGQTYEQYF | TGTGCCAGCTCAGTCGGACAGACCTACGAGCAGTACTTC
NA | TRBJ2-3 | NA | TRBV28 | CASIPRGTYTDTQYF | TGTGCCAGCATCCCGAGGGGCACGTACACAGATACGCAGTATTTT
NA | TRBJ2-7 | NA | TRBV12-5 | CASGLGPDYEQYF | TGTGCTAGTGGTTTGGGACCGGATTACGAGCAGTACTTC
NA | TRBJ1-4 | NA | TRBV4-2 | CASSQGPGEGEKLFF | TGTGCCAGCAGCCAAGGGCCAGGAGAGGGGGAAAAACTGTTTTTT
NA | TRBJ1-5 | NA | TRBV9 | CAGGGAGNQPQHF | TGTGCCGGCGGGGGGGCAGGCAATCAGCCCCAGCATTTT
TRBD2 | TRBJ2-7 | NA | TRBV28 | CASWTSDYEQYF | TGTGCCAGCTGGACTAGCGACTACGAGCAGTACTTC
NA | TRBJ1-2 | NA | TRBV29-1 | CSVDADSVNYGYTF | TGCAGCGTTGACGCGGACAGCGTAAACTATGGCTACACCTTC
NA | TRBJ1-1 | NA | TRBV7-9 | CASSQGAGNTEAFF | TGTGCCAGCAGTCAAGGGGCCGGGAACACTGAAGCTTTCTTT
NA | TRBJ2-7 | NA | TRBV7-2 | CASSRWTQSSYEQYF | TGTGCCAGCAGCAGATGGACGCAGAGCTCCTACGAGCAGTACTTC
NA | TRBJ2-7 | NA | TRBV19 | CASSILRGEQYF | TGTGCCAGTAGTATTTTAAGGGGCGAGCAGTACTTC